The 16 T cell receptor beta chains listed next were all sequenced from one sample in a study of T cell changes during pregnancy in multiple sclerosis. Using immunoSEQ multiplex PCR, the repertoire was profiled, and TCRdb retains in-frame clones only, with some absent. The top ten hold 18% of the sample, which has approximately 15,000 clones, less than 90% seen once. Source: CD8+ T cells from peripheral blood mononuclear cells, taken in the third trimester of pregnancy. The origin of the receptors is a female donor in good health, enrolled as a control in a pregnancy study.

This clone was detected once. CDR3 nucleotide sequence: TGCAGCGCCATACAGGGAACCACCGGGGAGCTGTTTTTT. Amino acids: CSAIQGTTGELFF. V is TRBV29-1 and J is TRBJ2-2; possible D gene TRBD1, 6 bases. In germline, CDR1 is SQVTM, CDR2 ANQGSEA. V lost 7 bases to trimming and J lost 4 bases, with 13 bases between them. The CDR3 extends over 13 amino acids.

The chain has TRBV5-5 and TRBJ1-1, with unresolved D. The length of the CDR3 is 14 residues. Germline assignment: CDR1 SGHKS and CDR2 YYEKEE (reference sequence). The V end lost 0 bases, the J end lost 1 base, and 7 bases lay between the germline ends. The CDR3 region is CASSLDGWNTEAFF. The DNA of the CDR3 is TGTGCCAGCAGCTTGGACGGTTGGAACACTGAAGCTTTCTTT.

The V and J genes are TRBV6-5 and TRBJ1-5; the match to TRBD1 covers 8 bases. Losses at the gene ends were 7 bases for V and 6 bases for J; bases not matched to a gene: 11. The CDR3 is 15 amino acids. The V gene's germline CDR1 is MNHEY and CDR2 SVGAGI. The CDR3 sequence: CASKLTGGVGQPQHF. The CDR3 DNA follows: TGTGCCAGCAAGCTAACAGGGGGGGTAGGTCAGCCCCAGCATTTT.

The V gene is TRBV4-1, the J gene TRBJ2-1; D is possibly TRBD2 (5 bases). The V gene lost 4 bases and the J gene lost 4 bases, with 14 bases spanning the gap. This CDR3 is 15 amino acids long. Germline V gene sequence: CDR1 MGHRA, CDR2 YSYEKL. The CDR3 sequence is CASSPFGLAYNEQFF. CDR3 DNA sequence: TGCGCCAGCAGCCCCTTCGGACTGGCATACAATGAGCAGTTCTTC.

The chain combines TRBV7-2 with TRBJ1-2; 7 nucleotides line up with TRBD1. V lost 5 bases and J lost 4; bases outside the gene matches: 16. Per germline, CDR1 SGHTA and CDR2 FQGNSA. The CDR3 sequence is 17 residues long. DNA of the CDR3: TGTGCCAGCAGCCCATCCCGAACAGGGGATAGTGGCTATGGCTACACCTTC. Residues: CASSPSRTGDSGYGYTF.

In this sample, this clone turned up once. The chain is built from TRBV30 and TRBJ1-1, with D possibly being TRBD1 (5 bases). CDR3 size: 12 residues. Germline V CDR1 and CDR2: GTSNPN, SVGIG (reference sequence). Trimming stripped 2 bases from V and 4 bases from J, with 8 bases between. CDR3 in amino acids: CAWSLGGTEAFF. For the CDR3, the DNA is TGTGCCTGGAGTCTCGGGGGCACTGAAGCTTTCTTT.

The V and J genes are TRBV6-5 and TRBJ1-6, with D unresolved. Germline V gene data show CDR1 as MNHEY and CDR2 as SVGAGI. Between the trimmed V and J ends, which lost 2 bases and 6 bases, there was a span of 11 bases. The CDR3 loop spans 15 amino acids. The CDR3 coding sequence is TGTGCCAGCAGTTACGACGGGTTTCCTAATTCACCCCTCCACTTT. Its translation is CASSYDGFPNSPLHF.

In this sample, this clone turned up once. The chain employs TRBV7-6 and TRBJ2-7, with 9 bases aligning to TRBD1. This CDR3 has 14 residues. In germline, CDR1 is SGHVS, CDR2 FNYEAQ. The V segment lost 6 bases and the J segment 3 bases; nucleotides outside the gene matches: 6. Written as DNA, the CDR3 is TGTGCCAGCAGTCTACAGGGGGCAAACTACGAGCAGTACTTC. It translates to CASSLQGANYEQYF. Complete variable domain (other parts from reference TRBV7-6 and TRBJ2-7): GAGVSQSPRYKVTKRGQDVALRCDPISGHVSLYWYRQALGQGPEFLTYFNYEAQQDKSGLPNDRFSAERPEGSISTLTIQRTEQRDSAMYRCASSLQGANYEQYFGPGTRLTVT.

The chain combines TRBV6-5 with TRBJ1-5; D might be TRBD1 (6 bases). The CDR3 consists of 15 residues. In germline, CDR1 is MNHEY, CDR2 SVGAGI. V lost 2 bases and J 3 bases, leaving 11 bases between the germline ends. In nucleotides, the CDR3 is TGTGCCAGCAGTTACGGAGGGGGGGACAATCAGCCCCAGCATTTT. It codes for CASSYGGGDNQPQHF.

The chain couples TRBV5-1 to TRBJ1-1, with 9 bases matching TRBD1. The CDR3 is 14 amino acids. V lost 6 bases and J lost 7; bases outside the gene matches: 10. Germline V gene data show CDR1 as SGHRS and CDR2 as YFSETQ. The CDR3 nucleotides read TGCGCCAGCACCAAGACGGGACAGGGAATTGAAGCTTTCTTT. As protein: CASTKTGQGIEAFF.

The DNA of the CDR3 is TGTGCCAGCAGCTCCGGGTCCGGAGGCACTGAAGCTTTCTTT. It encodes CASSSGSGGTEAFF. The chain is built from TRBV13 and TRBJ1-1; D not resolved. The CDR3 is 14 residues long. Per the germline V gene, CDR1 is PRHDT and CDR2 is FYEKMQ (reference sequence). The V gene lost 4 bases and the J gene lost 4 bases, with 13 bases spanning the gap.

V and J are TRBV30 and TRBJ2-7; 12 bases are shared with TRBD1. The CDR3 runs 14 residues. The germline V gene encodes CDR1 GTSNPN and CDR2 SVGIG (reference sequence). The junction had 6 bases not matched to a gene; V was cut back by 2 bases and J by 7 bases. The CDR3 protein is CAWSWGQGAVEQYF. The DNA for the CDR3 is TGTGCCTGGAGTTGGGGACAGGGGGCTGTGGAGCAGTACTTC.

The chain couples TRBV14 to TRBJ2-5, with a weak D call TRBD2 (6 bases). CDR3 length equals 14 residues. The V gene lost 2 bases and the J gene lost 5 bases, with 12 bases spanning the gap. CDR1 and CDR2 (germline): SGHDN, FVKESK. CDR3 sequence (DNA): TGTGCCAGCAGCCAACGAGCGGGTCGCGAGACCCAGTACTTC. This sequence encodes CASSQRAGRETQYF. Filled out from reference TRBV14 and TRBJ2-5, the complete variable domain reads EAGVTQFPSHSVIEKGQTVTLRCDPISGHDNLYWYRRVMGKEIKFLLHFVKESKQDESGMPNNRFLAERTGGTYSTLKVQPAELEDSGVYFCASSQRAGRETQYFGPGTRLLVL.

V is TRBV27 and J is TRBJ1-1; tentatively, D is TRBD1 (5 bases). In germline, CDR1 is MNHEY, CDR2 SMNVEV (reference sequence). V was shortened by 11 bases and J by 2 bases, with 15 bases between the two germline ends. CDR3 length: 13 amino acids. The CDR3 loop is CASTGQGNTEAFF. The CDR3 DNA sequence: TGTGCCTCGACCGGGCAGGGAAACACTGAAGCTTTCTTT.

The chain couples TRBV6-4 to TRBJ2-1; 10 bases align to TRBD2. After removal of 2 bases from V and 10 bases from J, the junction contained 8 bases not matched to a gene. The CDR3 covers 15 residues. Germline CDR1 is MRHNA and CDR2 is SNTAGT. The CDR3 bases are TGTGCCAGCAGTGACGGGCTAGCGGGGGCTCGAGAGCAGTTCTTC. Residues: CASSDGLAGAREQFF.

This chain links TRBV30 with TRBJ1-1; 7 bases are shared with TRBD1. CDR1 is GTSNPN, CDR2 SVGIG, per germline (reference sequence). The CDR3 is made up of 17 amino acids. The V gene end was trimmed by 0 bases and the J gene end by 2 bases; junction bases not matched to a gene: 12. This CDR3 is CAWSVASLWDSNTEAFF. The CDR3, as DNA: TGTGCCTGGAGTGTAGCAAGCCTTTGGGACAGTAACACTGAAGCTTTCTTT.